Below are 4 T cell receptor beta chains sequenced from a single sample in a study of blood T cells in healthy people across ages. A second roughly 7 to 12 cycle PCR used barcoded and J-beta primers. TCRdb re-derived calls from the 5' RACE reads in MiXCR, one entry per CDR3 protein. The table shows around 780,000 distinct CDR3 sequences, with just over 55% occurring only once. Sequencing was done on a sample of blood. The receptors originated from a man aged 35-49 years in good health.

This chain connects TRBV5-1 to TRBJ2-7; no clear D. This CDR3 region has 16 residues. V gave up 0 bases and J gave up 10 bases, with 23 bases separating them. Looked up from germline, CDR1 is SGHRS and CDR2 is YFSETQ. In DNA, the CDR3 is TGCGCCAGCAGCTTGGGTGTCGGCTTAGCCAAAAACACTCAGTACTTC. Protein sequence: CASSLGVGLAKNTQYF.

The V call is TRBV20-1, the J call TRBJ2-1; TRBD2 might be the D (7 bases). CDR1 is DFQATT, CDR2 SNEGSKA, per germline (reference sequence). V shed 6 bases and J shed 15 bases, with 30 bases lying between them. The CDR3 extends over 15 amino acids. CDR3 nucleotides: TGCAGTGCAAGCTGGGGGGGCCCCACGGAGGGATGGGGGTTCTTC. Translated, it gives CSASWGGPTEGWGFF.

V and J are TRBV4-1 and TRBJ2-7; TRBD1 or TRBD2 may be the D gene (5 bases each). This CDR3 is 13 amino acids long. V shed 4 bases and J shed 4 bases, with 11 bases lying between them. Germline loops: CDR1 MGHRA, CDR2 YSYEKL. CDR3 protein: CASSPAGSYEQYF. The CDR3 coding sequence is TGCGCCAGCAGCCCGGCAGGGAGTTACGAGCAGTACTTC.

This chain connects TRBV3-1 to TRBJ2-1; tentative D call: TRBD2 (6 bases). V was cut by 4 bases and J by 9 bases, with 16 bases left in between. Germline loops: CDR1 LGHDT, CDR2 YNNKEL (reference sequence). This CDR3 is 14 amino acids long. CDR3: CASSPREVISEQFF. The CDR3 DNA reads as TGTGCCAGCAGCCCCAGGGAGGTTATCAGTGAGCAGTTCTTC.